The 11 T cell receptor beta chains reported below all come from one sample, sequenced in a study of CD8 T cell repertoires and HIV-1 epitope variants. Repertoires were generated with immunoSEQ multiplex PCR, while TCRdb's copy carries only in-frame clones and drops some. The table includes 4,500 to 5,500 clones, around 73% detected once. Antigen specificity for these receptors is unknown. The sequencing sample was made of cultured CD8+ T cells derived from PBMCs. Receptor source: a male donor with HIV.

V and J are TRBV6-1 and TRBJ2-7; TRBD1 matches 7 bases. Per the germline V gene, CDR1 is MNHNS and CDR2 is SASEGT. Trimming removed 6 bases from V and 1 base from J; junction bases left unmatched: 6. The CDR3 loop spans 14 amino acids. The CDR3 nucleotides read TGTGCCAGCAGCCGGGACAGCCGTTCCTACGAGCAGTACTTC. Translating it yields CASSRDSRSYEQYF.

As DNA, the CDR3 is TGTGCCAGCAGCTTAAATGGGGGTTCCAACACTGAAGCTTTCTTT. This gives the protein CASSLNGGSNTEAFF. The J gene is TRBJ1-1, the V gene TRBV7-9, with D tentatively TRBD1 (5 bases). This CDR3 contains 15 residues. Germline V gives CDR1 SEHNR, CDR2 FQNEAQ (reference sequence). V lost 2 bases and J lost 2, with 12 bases in between.

The chain carries TRBV7-9 and TRBJ2-2, with TRBD1 matching 9 bases. V was clipped by 7 bases and J by 2 bases; unmatched bases: 5. In germline, CDR1 is SEHNR, CDR2 FQNEAQ (reference sequence). CDR3 length equals 15 residues. CDR3 sequence: CASTGTGHNTGELFF. CDR3 bases: TGTGCCAGCACCGGGACAGGGCATAACACCGGGGAGCTGTTTTTT.

This clone was picked up one time. This sequence joins TRBV5-1 and TRBJ2-3, with 7 bases fitting TRBD2. Per germline, CDR1 SGHRS and CDR2 YFSETQ. The V gene end was trimmed by 4 bases and the J gene end by 4 bases; junction bases not matched to a gene: 9. This CDR3 region has 15 residues. For the CDR3, the DNA is TGCGCCAGCAGCGCCGGGACTACCGGTGCAGATACGCAGTATTTT. Translating gives CASSAGTTGADTQYF.

The V gene is TRBV30, the J gene TRBJ2-7; TRBD1 matches 8 bases. Germline V gene lookup returns CDR1 GTSNPN and CDR2 SVGIG (reference sequence). Trimming took 2 bases from V and 3 from J; bases not matched to a gene: 0. The CDR3 totals 12 residues. This CDR3 reads CAWSTGGYEQYF. The CDR3 nucleotides read TGTGCCTGGAGTACAGGGGGCTACGAGCAGTACTTC.

A single count supports this clone. The V and J genes are TRBV7-8 and TRBJ2-1; 8 bases fit TRBD2. The CDR3 runs to 16 residues. The germline V gene encodes CDR1 SGHVS and CDR2 FQNEAQ. J gave up 0 bases and V 2 bases, and 3 bases lay outside the gene matches. The CDR3 reads CASSLYSGNSYNEQFF. The CDR3 DNA reads TGTGCCAGCAGCTTATATAGCGGGAACTCCTACAATGAGCAGTTCTTC. Complete variable domain (other parts from reference TRBV7-8 and TRBJ2-1): GAGVSQSPRYKVAKRGQDVALRCDPISGHVSLFWYQQALGQGPEFLTYFQNEAQLDKSGLPSDRFFAERPEGSVSTLKIQRTQQEDSAVYLCASSLYSGNSYNEQFFGPGTRLTVL.

This clone was seen a few times. The CDR3 DNA sequence: TGCAGCCCAGAGGTATACAATGAGCAGTTCTTC. This encodes CSPEVYNEQFF. The genes are TRBV29-1 and TRBJ2-1, with D hard to call. CDR1 and CDR2 from the germline V gene are SQVTM and ANQGSEA. V lost 8 bases and J 4 bases, leaving 9 bases between the germline ends. CDR3 length: 11 residues.

This clone was seen a few times. J is TRBJ1-5 and V is TRBV6-6; D is perhaps TRBD1 (5 bases). CDR1 is MNHNY and CDR2 is SVGAGI in the germline V gene (reference sequence). The V end lost 6 bases, the J end lost 7 bases, and 10 bases lay between the germline ends. The CDR3 is 12 amino acids. The CDR3 nucleotides are TGTGCCAGCAGCCACGACAGACAGCCCCAGCATTTT. As protein: CASSHDRQPQHF.

This chain joins TRBV5-1 and TRBJ2-2; perhaps TRBD1 as D (5 bases). The V gene lost 6 bases and the J gene lost 0 bases, with 15 bases spanning the gap. The germline CDR1 and CDR2 sequences are SGHRS and YFSETQ. This CDR3 contains 16 residues. The CDR3 loop reads CASNLGLIANTGELFF. CDR3 in DNA: TGCGCCAGCAACCTGGGGCTTATCGCGAACACCGGGGAGCTGTTTTTT.

The chain links TRBV2 to TRBJ2-3; TRBD2 agrees at 14 bases. This CDR3 is built from 17 residues. V lost 7 bases and J lost 6; bases outside the gene matches: 12. Germline V lookup: CDR1 SNHLY, CDR2 FYNNEI. This CDR3 is CASMEGLAGEGGDTQYF. CDR3 bases: TGTGCCAGCATGGAGGGACTAGCGGGGGAAGGTGGGGATACGCAGTATTTT.

This clone was recorded a few times. The chain uses TRBV4-1 and TRBJ1-2; D is ambiguous. The CDR3 length is 16 residues. V lost 0 bases and J 3 bases, leaving 14 bases between the germline ends. Germline CDR1 and CDR2: MGHRA and YSYEKL. CDR3 sequence: CASSQDPVELDYGYTF. The CDR3, as DNA: TGCGCCAGCAGCCAAGATCCCGTCGAACTCGACTATGGCTACACCTTC.